Following are 7 T cell receptor beta chains from one sample sequenced in a study of blood T cell repertoires in COVID-19. Repertoires were generated with immunoSEQ multiplex PCR, while TCRdb's copy carries only in-frame clones and drops some. Counted here are about 72,000 clones, approximately 90% occurring once; the ten biggest clones make up 4.5% to 5.5%. The specimen was peripheral blood. The receptors stem from a woman aged 55-75 years with active COVID-19.

The rearrangement uses TRBV5-1 and TRBJ1-2; TRBD1 agrees at 9 bases. The CDR3 has 14 amino acids. The J segment lost 12 bases and the V segment lost 7 bases, leaving 16 bases of the junction unmatched. CDR1 is SGHRS and CDR2 is YFSETQ in the germline V gene. The CDR3 bases are TGCGCCAGCCGACCGGATCCGGGACAGGGTGGGGACACCTTC. Encoded protein: CASRPDPGQGGDTF.

In this sample, this clone turned up once. The rearrangement joins TRBV5-1 to TRBJ2-3, with 7 bases that match TRBD1. The CDR3 is 15 amino acids. With 2 bases clipped from V and 4 bases from J, the junction kept 7 bases outside the gene matches. The V gene's germline CDR1 is SGHRS and CDR2 YFSETQ. This CDR3 is CASSLPGQYPDTQYF. The CDR3 DNA reads TGCGCCAGCAGCTTACCGGGACAGTACCCAGATACGCAGTATTTT.

The chain employs TRBV4-2 and TRBJ1-3; a possible D gene is TRBD1 (5 bases). Germline CDR1 reads LGHNA; CDR2 reads YNFKEQ. The CDR3 totals 17 residues. V was trimmed by 0 bases and J by 4 bases, leaving 16 bases between them. CDR3 sequence: CASSQDRLRVPGNTIYF. The CDR3 DNA follows: TGTGCCAGCAGCCAAGATCGGCTCAGGGTTCCCGGAAACACCATATATTTT.

The J gene is TRBJ2-2, the V gene TRBV11-2; 12 bases map to TRBD2. The CDR3 totals 15 residues. Germline CDR1 reads SGHAT; CDR2 reads FQNNGV. The J segment lost 1 base and the V segment lost 6 bases, leaving 0 bases of the junction unmatched. As DNA, the CDR3 is TGTGCCAGCAGACTAGCGGGAGGGAACACCGGGGAGCTGTTTTTT. This sequence encodes CASRLAGGNTGELFF.

The chain uses TRBV18 and TRBJ2-2; 7 nucleotides line up with TRBD2. Per the germline V gene, CDR1 is KGHSH and CDR2 is LQKENI. The CDR3 is made up of 16 amino acids. V shed 3 bases, J shed 6 bases, and the junction held 10 bases outside the gene matches. The CDR3 protein is CASSPYGGSKAGELFF. CDR3 DNA: TGTGCCAGCTCACCTTATGGCGGGAGCAAGGCCGGGGAGCTGTTTTTT.

In its sample, this clone was seen once. This chain joins TRBV19 and TRBJ1-2, with no clear D. Germline CDR1 LNHDA, CDR2 SQIVND (reference sequence). The CDR3 runs 15 residues. Trimming cost V 5 bases and J 2 bases, with 15 bases left between them. CDR3 DNA: TGTGCCAGTAGTCACTCGAGCGGGGAGAACTATGGCTACACCTTC. Its translation: CASSHSSGENYGYTF.

V and J are TRBV7-2 and TRBJ2-6, with D tentatively TRBD2 (6 bases). Germline values: CDR1 SGHTA, CDR2 FQGNSA. Trimming took off 5 bases at V and 0 bases at J, with 14 bases between the two ends. The CDR3 has 17 residues. DNA for the CDR3: TGTGCCAGCAGCCTCGTACGGAGGGGCTCTGGGGCCAACGTCCTGACTTTC. Residues: CASSLVRRGSGANVLTF.